The clone carrying this T cell receptor (beta chain) was observed a handful of times. Its antigen is undetermined. A second PCR, run for roughly 7 to 11 cycles, used a sample-barcoded 5' primer plus a J-beta primer mix. Tags on each cDNA molecule came from a template-switch adaptor with 12 random nucleotides. TCRdb called the 5' RACE reads again in MiXCR, with one record for every CDR3 protein. The sample includes hundreds of thousands of distinct CDR3 sequences, around a fifth of them seen just once. The data were obtained in a study of blood T cells in healthy people across ages. General study findings and limits: TCR beta diversity tracked closely with naive T cell percentage.

Trimming shortened V by 8 bases and J by 2 bases, and 21 bases separated the two germline ends. The CDR3 consists of 17 residues. Germline V gene lookup returns CDR1 SNHLY and CDR2 FYNNEI. The V call is TRBV2, the J call TRBJ2-2; possibly TRBD1 or TRBD2 for D (5 bases each). The sequence derives from a man between 65 and 80 years old in good health. What was sequenced was blood. DNA of the CDR3: TGTGCCAGCTACCCCAGGGTGGGGAGAGGCAACACCGGGGAGCTGTTTTTT. Its translation is CASYPRVGRGNTGELFF.